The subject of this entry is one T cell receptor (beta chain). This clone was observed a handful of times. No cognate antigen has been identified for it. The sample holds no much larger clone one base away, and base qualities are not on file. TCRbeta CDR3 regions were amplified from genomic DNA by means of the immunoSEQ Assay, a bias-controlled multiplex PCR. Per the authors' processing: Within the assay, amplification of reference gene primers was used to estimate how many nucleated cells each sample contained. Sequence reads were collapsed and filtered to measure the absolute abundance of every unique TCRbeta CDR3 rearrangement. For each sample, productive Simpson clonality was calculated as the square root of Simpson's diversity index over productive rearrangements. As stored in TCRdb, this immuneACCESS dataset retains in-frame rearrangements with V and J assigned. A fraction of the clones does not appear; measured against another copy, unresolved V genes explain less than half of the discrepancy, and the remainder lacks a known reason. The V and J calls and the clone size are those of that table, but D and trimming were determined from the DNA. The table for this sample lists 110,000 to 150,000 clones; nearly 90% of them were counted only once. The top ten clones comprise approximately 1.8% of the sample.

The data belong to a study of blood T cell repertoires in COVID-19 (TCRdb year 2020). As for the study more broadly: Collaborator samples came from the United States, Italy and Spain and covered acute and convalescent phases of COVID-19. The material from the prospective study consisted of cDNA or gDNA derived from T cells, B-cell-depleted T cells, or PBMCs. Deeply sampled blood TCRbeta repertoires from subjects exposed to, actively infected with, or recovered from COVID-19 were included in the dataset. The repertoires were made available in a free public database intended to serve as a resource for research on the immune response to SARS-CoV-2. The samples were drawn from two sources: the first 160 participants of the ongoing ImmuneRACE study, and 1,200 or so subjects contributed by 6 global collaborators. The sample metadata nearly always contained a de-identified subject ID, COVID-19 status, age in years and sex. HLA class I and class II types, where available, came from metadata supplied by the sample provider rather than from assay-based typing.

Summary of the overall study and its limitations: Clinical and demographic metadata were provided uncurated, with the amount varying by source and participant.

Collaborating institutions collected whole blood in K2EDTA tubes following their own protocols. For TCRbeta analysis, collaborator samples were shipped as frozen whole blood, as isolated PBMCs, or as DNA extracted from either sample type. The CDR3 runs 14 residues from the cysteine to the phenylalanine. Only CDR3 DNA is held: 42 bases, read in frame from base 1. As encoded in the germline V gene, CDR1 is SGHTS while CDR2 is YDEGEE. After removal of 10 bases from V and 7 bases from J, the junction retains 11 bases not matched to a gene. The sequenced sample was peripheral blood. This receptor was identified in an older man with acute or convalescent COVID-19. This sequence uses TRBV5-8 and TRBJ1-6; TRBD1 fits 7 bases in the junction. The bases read TGTGCCTCCCACGGACAGGCGAGGAATTCACCCCTCCACTTT. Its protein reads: CASHGQARNSPLHF.